These 6 T cell receptor beta chains were sequenced from one sample in a study of beta chain features in type 1 diabetes. General study results and limits: The study found moderately but significantly shorter TCRB CDR3s in all four CD4+ subsets of Type 1 diabetes patients.

Their antigens remain unidentified. Expressed TCRB transcripts were sequenced because the entire RNA isolate underwent reverse transcription. The data were produced by immunoSEQ multiplex PCR, yet TCRdb's version contains in-frame clones alone and is incomplete. The sample yields under 300,000 clones, roughly a quarter seen once. The sequenced sample consisted of naive CD4+ T cells from blood. Source of these receptors: a woman aged 25 to 45 with type 1 diabetes.

The chain combines TRBV9 with TRBJ2-1; possibly TRBD2 for D (8 bases). CDR3 length equals 16 residues. Trimming stripped 0 bases from V and 10 bases from J, with 20 bases between. Germline assignment: CDR1 SGDLS and CDR2 YYNGEE. The CDR3 reads CASSVELAATQGEQFF. CDR3 nucleotide sequence: TGTGCCAGCAGCGTAGAACTAGCGGCCACACAGGGGGAGCAGTTCTTC.

This clone was seen a few times. The chain joins TRBV30 to TRBJ2-1; 7 positions match TRBD1. CDR1 and CDR2 (germline): GTSNPN, SVGIG (reference sequence). The CDR3 totals 13 residues. The J segment lost 9 bases and the V segment lost 2 bases, leaving 7 bases of the junction unmatched. This CDR3 reads CAWSPQGRSEQFF. The CDR3 nucleotides read TGTGCCTGGAGTCCACAGGGGCGGAGTGAGCAGTTCTTC.

This clone showed up just a few times. The chain combines TRBV7-2 with TRBJ2-1; 7 bases fit TRBD2. The V segment lost 2 bases and the J segment 1 base; nucleotides outside the gene matches: 2. Germline CDR1 SGHTA, CDR2 FQGNSA. This CDR3 comprises 15 residues. The CDR3 reads CASSLSGRSYNEQFF. The CDR3 DNA reads TGTGCCAGCAGCTTATCCGGGAGGTCCTACAATGAGCAGTTCTTC.

This clone has a handful of counts. V is TRBV5-4 and J is TRBJ2-1, with D maybe TRBD2 (6 bases). This CDR3 spans 16 amino acids. The V end was cut by 0 bases, the J end by 1 base, with 11 bases between. Germline CDR1 and CDR2: SGHNT and YYREEE (reference sequence). CDR3 in DNA: TGTGCCAGCAGCTTGGGGAGTAGCGGTTCCTACAATGAGCAGTTCTTC. This translates into CASSLGSSGSYNEQFF. Variable domain in full (rest from reference TRBV5-4 and TRBJ2-1): ETGVTQSPTHLIKTRGQQVTLRCSSQSGHNTVSWYQQALGQGPQFIFQYYREEENGRGNFPPRFSGLQFPNYSSELNVNALELDDSALYLCASSLGSSGSYNEQFFGPGTRLTVL.

The gene calls are TRBV25-1 and TRBJ2-3, with TRBD1 identical over 8 bases. This CDR3 region has 15 residues. Trimming at V came to 3 bases and at J to 6 bases, leaving 8 bases not matched to a gene. Germline loops: CDR1 MGHDK, CDR2 SYGVNS. DNA for the CDR3: TGTGCCAGCAGTGAGGACAGGGAGCCCATGGATACGCAGTATTTT. This translates into CASSEDREPMDTQYF. Using reference TRBV25-1 and TRBJ2-3 for the parts outside the CDR3, the full variable domain is EADIYQTPRYLVIGTGKKITLECSQTMGHDKMYWYQQDPGMELHLIHYSYGVNSTEKGDLSSESTVSRIRTEHFPLTLESARPSHTSQYLCASSEDREPMDTQYFGPGTRLTVL.

This clone has just a few counts. The chain uses TRBV25-1 and TRBJ2-5; the match to TRBD2 covers 9 bases. This CDR3 has 16 residues. Trimming cost V 3 bases and J 0 bases; bases outside gene matches: 5. Germline assignment: CDR1 MGHDK and CDR2 SYGVNS. Written as DNA, the CDR3 is TGTGCCAGCAGTGAGACTAGCGGCCGGTACCAAGAGACCCAGTACTTC. Residues: CASSETSGRYQETQYF.